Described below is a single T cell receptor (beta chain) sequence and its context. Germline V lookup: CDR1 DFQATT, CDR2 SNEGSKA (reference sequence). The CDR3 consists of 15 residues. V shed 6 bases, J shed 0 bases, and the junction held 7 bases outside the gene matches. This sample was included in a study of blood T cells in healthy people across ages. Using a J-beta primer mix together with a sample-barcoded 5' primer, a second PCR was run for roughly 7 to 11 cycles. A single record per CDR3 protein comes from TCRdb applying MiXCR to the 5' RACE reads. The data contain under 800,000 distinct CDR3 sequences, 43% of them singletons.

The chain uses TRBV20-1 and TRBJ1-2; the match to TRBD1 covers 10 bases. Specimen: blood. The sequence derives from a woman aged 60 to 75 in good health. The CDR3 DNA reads TGCAGTGCGGGGACAGGGGTGTCTTCTAACTATGGCTACACCTTC. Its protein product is CSAGTGVSSNYGYTF.